Shown below are 27 T cell receptor beta chains from a single sample sequenced in a study of radiotherapy plus CTLA-4 blockade in lung cancer (dated by TCRdb to the late 2010s). Libraries were prepared through the immunoSEQ multiplex PCR assay. TCRdb took this table from immuneACCESS and kept in-frame rearrangements with V and J called. Such tables lack part of the clones; where checked against another copy, unresolved V genes explain under half of the gap, and the rest is unexplained. The table for this sample lists roughly 50,000 clones; approximately 79% of them were counted only once. The biggest ten clones account for approximately 12% of the sample. Sample: peripheral blood, taken from a patient treated with radiotherapy plus ipilimumab. These receptors were taken from a human donor with non-small cell lung cancer who had stable disease on radiotherapy plus ipilimumab.

The chain employs TRBV7-2 and TRBJ2-1, with D unresolved. This CDR3 comprises 16 residues. Germline lookup yields CDR1 SGHTA and CDR2 FQGNSA. V lost 1 base and J lost 2, with 12 bases in between. This chain's CDR3 is CASSLVGSYTYNEQFF. The CDR3, as DNA: TGTGCCAGCAGCTTAGTGGGTTCCTACACCTACAATGAGCAGTTCTTC. Drawing the rest from reference TRBV7-2 and TRBJ2-1, the complete variable domain is GAGVSQSPSNKVTEKGKDVELRCDPISGHTALYWYRQSLGQGLEFLIYFQGNSAPDKSGLPSDRFSAERTGGSVSTLTIQRTQQEDSAVYLCASSLVGSYTYNEQFFGPGTRLTVL.

This chain uses TRBV9 with TRBJ1-6, with D unresolved. Germline CDR1 reads SGDLS; CDR2 reads YYNGEE. The V and J ends lost 0 bases and 7 bases respectively, with 8 bases between them. The CDR3 contains 14 residues. CDR3 bases: TGTGCCAGCAGCGTAGCCTTAGGGAATTCACCCCTCCACTTT. Translated, it gives CASSVALGNSPLHF.

The gene calls are TRBV2 and TRBJ1-4; TRBD1 might be the D (6 bases). CDR1 is SNHLY, CDR2 FYNNEI, per germline. The CDR3 is made up of 14 amino acids. V was trimmed by 4 bases and J by 6 bases, leaving 12 bases between them. The CDR3, as DNA: TGTGCCAGCAGTGTTGGGGGCGGAGATGAAAAACTGTTTTTT. Translated: CASSVGGGDEKLFF.

About this clone itself: The sample has other DNA sequences that encode this CDR3 too. The chain carries TRBV4-1 and TRBJ1-1; D is possibly TRBD1 (5 bases). With 1 base removed from V and 1 base from J, the gap between germline ends came to 10 bases. Germline lookup yields CDR1 MGHRA and CDR2 YSYEKL. This CDR3 is 15 amino acids long. The CDR3 coding sequence is TGCGCCAGCAGCCAAGGGGGACGGCCGAACACTGAAGCTTTCTTT. Protein: CASSQGGRPNTEAFF.

The chain links TRBV5-1 to TRBJ1-1; D uncertain. CDR3 length: 11 residues. Germline V lookup: CDR1 SGHRS, CDR2 YFSETQ. The V and J ends lost 0 bases and 8 bases respectively, with 5 bases between them. The chain's CDR3 is CASSLGREAFF. CDR3 in DNA: TGCGCCAGCAGCTTGGGGAGGGAAGCTTTCTTT.

The chain is built from TRBV5-1 and TRBJ1-1, with D unresolved. CDR1 SGHRS and CDR2 YFSETQ come from the germline V gene. This CDR3 comprises 14 residues. Deletions cut 4 bases from V and 4 bases from J, with 14 bases between. The CDR3 protein is CASSGSPVATEAFF. The DNA of the CDR3 is TGCGCCAGCAGCGGCTCTCCGGTAGCCACTGAAGCTTTCTTT.

The rearrangement links TRBV27 to TRBJ2-3; D ambiguous. In germline, CDR1 is MNHEY, CDR2 SMNVEV (reference sequence). Trimming shortened V by 2 bases and J by 2 bases, and 5 bases separated the two germline ends. The CDR3 is made up of 13 amino acids. The CDR3 DNA reads as TGTGCCAGCAGTTTACGCCCCACAGATACGCAGTATTTT. It specifies CASSLRPTDTQYF.

Points on this clone: No DNA is shown, since the ends of the CDR3 on it are uncertain; the CDR3 is the one TCRdb lists. V and J are TRBV5-1 and TRBJ2-2. Inclusive of both ends, the CDR3 amounts to 18 amino acids. Germline CDR1 SGHRS, CDR2 YFSETQ. The CDR3: CASSPWGSGASNTGELVF.

The CDR3 nucleotides read TGTGCCAGTAGTAGACTACAGGGTGACGAGCAGTACGTC. Amino acid sequence: CASSRLQGDEQYV. The chain is built from TRBV19 and TRBJ2-7, with D possibly TRBD1 on 6 matching bases. The length of the CDR3 is 13 residues. With 4 bases removed from V and 5 bases from J, the gap between germline ends came to 12 bases. Germline assignment: CDR1 LNHDA and CDR2 SQIVND (reference sequence).

This sequence joins TRBV6-1 and TRBJ1-2; D possibly corresponds to TRBD1 (6 bases). Trimming shortened V by 5 bases and J by 5 bases, and 12 bases separated the two germline ends. Germline CDR1 is MNHNS and CDR2 is SASEGT. The CDR3 runs 13 residues. The CDR3 DNA reads as TGTGCCAGCAGTTTTTCAGGGACATATGGCTACACCTTC. Translated, it gives CASSFSGTYGYTF.

The V gene is TRBV5-5, the J gene TRBJ2-7; 7 bases map to TRBD1. The CDR3 contains 14 residues. Per the germline V gene, CDR1 is SGHKS and CDR2 is YYEKEE (reference sequence). After removal of 4 bases from V and 5 bases from J, the junction contained 9 bases not matched to a gene. The CDR3 loop is CASSPMTGLNEQYV. CDR3 DNA: TGTGCCAGCAGCCCAATGACAGGGCTGAACGAGCAGTACGTC.

The V call is TRBV7-8, the J call TRBJ1-5; weak D call: TRBD1 (5 bases). The V and J ends lost 1 base and 9 bases respectively, with 19 bases between them. The germline CDR1 and CDR2 sequences are SGHVS and FQNEAQ. This CDR3 region has 16 residues. The DNA for the CDR3 is TGTGCCAGCAGCTTAGGGGGGGTGGCCGGACGTTGGCCCCAGCATTTT. Translation gives CASSLGGVAGRWPQHF. Using reference TRBV7-8 and TRBJ1-5 for the parts outside the CDR3, the full variable domain is GAGVSQSPRYKVAKRGQDVALRCDPISGHVSLFWYQQALGQGPEFLTYFQNEAQLDKSGLPSDRFFAERPEGSVSTLKIQRTQQEDSAVYLCASSLGGVAGRWPQHFGDGTRLSIL.

The chain has TRBV5-4 and TRBJ1-4, with 10 nucleotides matching TRBD1. This CDR3 region has 15 residues. CDR1 is SGHNT, CDR2 YYREEE, per germline (reference sequence). Trimming cost V 4 bases and J 6 bases; bases outside gene matches: 6. The CDR3 DNA is TGTGCCAGCAGCCTAGGGGACAGGGGATATGAAAAACTGTTTTTT. Protein: CASSLGDRGYEKLFF.

The chain uses TRBV30 and TRBJ1-2, with D unclear. Germline CDR1 reads GTSNPN; CDR2 reads SVGIG (reference sequence). This CDR3 has 12 residues. The ends were cut back, 3 bases at V and 2 bases at J, with 7 bases in the middle. The CDR3 loop reads CAWSEGNYGYTF. The CDR3 coding sequence is TGTGCCTGGAGCGAAGGGAACTATGGCTACACCTTC.

This clone occurred once. The genes are TRBV27 and TRBJ2-2, with 11 bases fitting TRBD1. The germline gives CDR1 MNHEY, CDR2 SMNVEV (reference sequence). The CDR3 length is 17 residues. V trimming: 4 bases; J trimming: 0 bases; junction bases outside the gene matches: 4. CDR3 in amino acids: CASSWTGGAANTGELFF. The CDR3 DNA follows: TGTGCCAGCAGTTGGACAGGGGGCGCAGCGAACACCGGGGAGCTGTTTTTT.

This chain uses TRBV9 with TRBJ1-1, with a possible D match to TRBD1 (5 bases). The V end lost 5 bases, the J end lost 4 bases, and 18 bases lay between the germline ends. The CDR3 contains 15 residues. In germline, CDR1 is SGDLS, CDR2 YYNGEE. The CDR3 sequence: CASSETIGVSTEAFF. The CDR3 nucleotides read TGTGCCAGCAGTGAGACCATAGGGGTAAGCACTGAAGCTTTCTTT.

V usage is TRBV5-1 and J usage is TRBJ2-7; 9 bases align to TRBD1. CDR3 length: 15 residues. Germline CDR1 reads SGHRS; CDR2 reads YFSETQ. V lost 0 bases to trimming and J lost 3 bases; unmatched junction nucleotides: 4. The CDR3 reads CASSLAPGQGYEQYV. Here the CDR3 DNA reads TGCGCCAGCAGCTTGGCACCGGGACAGGGCTACGAGCAGTACGTC.

The rearrangement uses TRBV5-1 and TRBJ2-2, with TRBD1 as a possible D gene (5 bases). Trimming left V 2 bases short and J 0 bases short, with 8 bases between. This CDR3 comprises 15 residues. Germline CDR1 reads SGHRS; CDR2 reads YFSETQ. The CDR3 bases are TGCGCCAGCAGCTTACGACAGCCGAACACCGGGGAGCTGTTTTTT. This gives the protein CASSLRQPNTGELFF.

The J gene is TRBJ1-2, the V gene TRBV11-2, with D tentatively TRBD1 (6 bases). Trimming removed 5 bases from V and 1 base from J, with 17 bases in between. The CDR3 totals 16 residues. CDR1 and CDR2 (germline): SGHAT, FQNNGV. CDR3 residues: CASSQLPGHFNYGYTF. The CDR3 DNA reads as TGTGCCAGCAGCCAGCTCCCGGGACACTTTAACTATGGCTACACCTTC.

DNA of the CDR3: TGTGCCAGTAGTAAGGGACAGGCGTACGAGCAGTACTTC. As protein: CASSKGQAYEQYF. This rearrangement joins TRBV19 to TRBJ2-7, with 8 bases matching TRBD1. V gave up 4 bases and J gave up 4 bases; unmatched junction bases: 3. The CDR3 is 13 amino acids. Germline V lookup: CDR1 LNHDA, CDR2 SQIVND (reference sequence).

The chain uses TRBV2 and TRBJ2-4; D is unresolved. Germline-derived CDR1 and CDR2 are SNHLY and FYNNEI. This CDR3 comprises 14 residues. V lost 4 bases, J lost 0 bases, and 7 bases lay in between. The CDR3 DNA reads as TGTGCCAGCAGTGTGCGGAAAGCCAAAAACATTCAGTACTTC. It is translated as CASSVRKAKNIQYF.

Only a few counts were recorded for this clone. The chain is built from TRBV7-6 and TRBJ1-3; the D is unclear. Germline V gives CDR1 SGHVS, CDR2 FNYEAQ. The length of the CDR3 is 17 residues. V lost 1 base, J lost 0 bases, and 13 bases lay in between. The CDR3 DNA reads as TGTGCCAGCAGCTTAGAAAGTAGGCTTCGCTCTGGAAACACCATATATTTT. Residues: CASSLESRLRSGNTIYF.

This chain links TRBV13 with TRBJ2-2; tentative D call: TRBD1 (5 bases). Per the germline V gene, CDR1 is PRHDT and CDR2 is FYEKMQ (reference sequence). The ends were cut back, 2 bases at V and 6 bases at J, with 10 bases in the middle. The CDR3 consists of 14 residues. The CDR3 here is CASSLRRAPGELFF. The CDR3 DNA sequence: TGTGCCAGCAGCTTACGCAGGGCCCCCGGGGAGCTGTTTTTT.

The V and J genes are TRBV28 and TRBJ1-1, with D perhaps TRBD1 (6 bases). The CDR3 contains 15 residues. The germline V gene has CDR1 MDHEN and CDR2 SYDVKM. V was cut by 5 bases and J by 1 base, with 14 bases left in between. CDR3 sequence reads: CASSLIRQANTEAFF. As DNA, the CDR3 is TGTGCCAGCAGTCTTATACGACAGGCGAACACTGAAGCTTTCTTT.

The rearrangement joins TRBV5-6 to TRBJ1-1; D uncertain. This CDR3 contains 18 residues. V dropped 5 bases and J dropped 1 base, with 24 bases sitting between them. The germline V gene encodes CDR1 SGHDT and CDR2 YYEEEE. The CDR3: CASRPTRRVKDGNTEAFF. The CDR3 nucleotides read TGTGCCAGCAGACCTACCCGGCGGGTGAAGGATGGGAACACTGAAGCTTTCTTT.

The chain uses TRBV7-2 and TRBJ2-2; D assignment may be TRBD1 or TRBD2 (5 bases each). There are 15 residues in the CDR3. The V gene lost 3 bases and the J gene lost 4 bases, with 12 bases spanning the gap. Germline-derived CDR1 and CDR2 are SGHTA and FQGNSA. The CDR3 bases are TGTGCCAGCAGCTTGATCCGGGGCGCCACCGGGGAGCTGTTTTTT. Its protein product is CASSLIRGATGELFF.

This chain links TRBV7-8 with TRBJ1-5; weak D call: TRBD1 (6 bases). The CDR3 sequence is 13 residues long. Germline CDR1 and CDR2: SGHVS and FQNEAQ. Trimming shortened V by 5 bases and J by 7 bases, and 12 bases separated the two germline ends. The CDR3 nucleotides are TGTGCCAGCAGCACCTCAGGGGACCAGCCCCAGCATTTT. It codes for CASSTSGDQPQHF. The variable domain in full, completed from reference TRBV7-8 and TRBJ1-5, reads GAGVSQSPRYKVAKRGQDVALRCDPISGHVSLFWYQQALGQGPEFLTYFQNEAQLDKSGLPSDRFFAERPEGSVSTLKIQRTQQEDSAVYLCASSTSGDQPQHFGDGTRLSIL.